A selection of T cell receptor beta chains follows, all from one sample in a study of blood T cell repertoires in COVID-19. Generated by immunoSEQ multiplex PCR, the TCRdb table keeps only in-frame clones and is missing some. This sample has fewer than 200,000 clones, with around 82% found just once. The sample consisted of peripheral blood. The source is a woman in her 70s who had recovered from COVID-19. Both conserved end residues are part of each CDR3. The D gene is left open where the match is weak. Clone size appears in some rows only: once, few, many, or a class for an expanded clone.

j_call v_call clone_size d_call cdr3_aa cdr3_nt
TRBJ2-2 TRBV7-9 - - CASSLASLRGRTGELFF TGTGCCAGCAGCTTAGCCTCCCTCAGGGGCCGCACCGGGGAGCTGTTTTTT
TRBJ2-7 TRBV12-3/TRBV12-4 - - CASSSQRQGGQYF TGTGCCAGCAGTTCCCAACGACAGGGAGGGCAGTACTTC
TRBJ1-2 TRBV5-1 many TRBD1 CASGTGGIYGYTF TGCGCCAGTGGGACAGGGGGCATCTATGGCTACACCTTC
TRBJ1-4 TRBV19 - - CASTRGGAWTNEKLFF TGTGCCAGTACCCGGGGGGGCGCGTGGACTAATGAAAAACTGTTTTTT
TRBJ1-5 TRBV19 - - CASSGDKNQPQHF TGTGCCAGTAGCGGGGACAAAAATCAGCCCCAGCATTTT
TRBJ1-1 TRBV19 - TRBD1 CASSLGRGTEAFF TGTGCCAGTAGCCTGGGCAGGGGGACTGAAGCTTTCTTT
TRBJ2-3 TRBV6-6 - - CASAAVAGTQYF TGTGCCAGCGCCGCGGTGGCGGGGACGCAGTATTTT
TRBJ2-3 TRBV9 - TRBD2 CASSVWLADTDTQYF TGTGCCAGCAGCGTTTGGCTAGCGGACACAGATACGCAGTATTTT
TRBJ1-1 TRBV2 - TRBD1 CASGRGLTAEAFF TGTGCCAGCGGCAGGGGGCTGACTGCTGAAGCTTTCTTT
TRBJ2-7 TRBV29-1 - - CSSLGDSYEQYF TGCAGCTCACTCGGGGACTCCTACGAGCAGTACTTC
TRBJ1-3 TRBV3-1/TRBV3-2 - TRBD1 CASSPSQGGPIYF TGTGCCAGCAGCCCATCCCAAGGGGGCCCCATATATTTT
TRBJ1-1 TRBV7-2 few - CATSQGRQNTEAFF TGTGCCACCTCCCAGGGCCGGCAGAACACTGAAGCTTTCTTT
TRBJ2-7 TRBV11-1 once TRBD2 CASTTIGTSGYEQYF TGTGCCAGCACCACCATCGGGACTAGCGGCTACGAGCAGTACTTC
TRBJ2-5 TRBV25-1 - - CASSLQETQYF TGTGCCAGCAGCCTCCAAGAGACCCAGTACTTC
TRBJ1-1 TRBV7-9 - TRBD1 CASSAGTGSRTEAFF TGTGCCAGCAGCGCCGGGACAGGGAGTAGGACTGAAGCTTTCTTT
TRBJ2-5 TRBV30 - TRBD2 CAWSLAGPGETQYF TGTGCCTGGAGCTTAGCGGGGCCAGGGGAGACCCAGTACTTC
TRBJ2-2 TRBV5-1 - - CASSLGGSGTGELFF TGCGCCAGCAGCTTGGGGGGAAGCGGCACCGGGGAGCTGTTTTTT
TRBJ2-4 TRBV6-5 - - CASSYGAALAKNIQYF TGTGCCAGCAGTTACGGGGCAGCCTTAGCCAAAAACATTCAGTACTTC
TRBJ1-6 TRBV7-2 few TRBD1 CASSLRTGGNSPLHF TGTGCCAGCAGCTTACGGACAGGGGGTAATTCACCCCTCCACTTT
TRBJ2-3 TRBV3-1/TRBV3-2 - TRBD2 CASSQVPLSGRALFDTQYF TGTGCCAGCAGCCAAGTCCCCCTTAGCGGGAGGGCCCTCTTTGATACGCAGTATTTT
TRBJ1-4 TRBV2 - - CASIERGTGEKLFF TGTGCCAGCATCGAACGGGGGACGGGCGAAAAACTGTTTTTT
TRBJ2-2 TRBV3-1/TRBV3-2 - TRBD1 CASSQDPKGQWANTGELFF TGTGCCAGCAGCCAAGACCCTAAGGGACAGTGGGCGAACACCGGGGAGCTGTTTTTT
TRBJ1-2 TRBV25-1 - - CASSDAGFGYTF TGTGCCAGCAGTGATGCCGGGTTTGGCTACACCTTC
TRBJ2-7 TRBV27 once - CASSTLGGGMYEQYF TGTGCCAGCAGTACCTTGGGAGGGGGGATGTACGAGCAGTACTTC
TRBJ1-5 TRBV27 - - CASSLQGGSNQPQHF TGTGCCAGCAGTCTCCAGGGCGGCAGCAATCAGCCCCAGCATTTT
TRBJ2-5 TRBV11-1 - TRBD2 CASSLAGTTQETQYF TGTGCCAGCAGCTTAGCAGGGACTACCCAAGAGACCCAGTACTTC
TRBJ1-2 TRBV5-1 - - CASSLASGRDLSYGYTF TGCGCCAGCAGCTTGGCATCTGGCAGGGATCTTAGCTATGGCTACACCTTC
TRBJ2-3 TRBV11-2 - TRBD2 CASSLRLAGPDTQYF TGTGCCAGCAGCTTACGACTAGCGGGGCCAGATACGCAGTATTTT
TRBJ2-5 TRBV7-9 once TRBD2 CATRTSGETQYF TGTGCCACCCGGACTAGCGGAGAGACCCAGTACTTC
TRBJ2-5 TRBV14 once - CASSPSGGTQYF TGTGCCAGCAGCCCCTCCGGGGGGACCCAGTACTTC
TRBJ1-6 TRBV6-6 - TRBD1 CASSYPRTGGDSPLHF TGTGCCAGCAGTTACCCGAGGACAGGGGGGGATTCACCCCTCCACTTT
TRBJ2-2 TRBV27 once TRBD2 CASSFSLVAGNTGELFF TGTGCCAGCAGTTTCTCACTGGTAGCGGGGAACACCGGGGAGCTGTTTTTT
TRBJ2-1 TRBV18 - TRBD1 CASSPRQGPVGEQFF TGTGCCAGCTCACCCCGACAGGGACCAGTGGGTGAGCAGTTCTTC
TRBJ2-7 TRBV4-2 once - CASSQDRDSGELSYEQYF TGTGCCAGCAGCCAAGATCGCGATAGCGGCGAACTCTCCTACGAGCAGTACTTC
TRBJ2-5 TRBV6-5 - - CASSPPHIQETQYF TGTGCCAGCAGTCCTCCACACATCCAAGAGACCCAGTACTTC
TRBJ1-2 TRBV6-5 - - CASHWGGAGGYTF TGTGCCAGCCACTGGGGGGGGGCTGGTGGCTACACCTTC
TRBJ1-1 TRBV7-9 - TRBD1 CASSPNRGPNTEAFF TGTGCCAGCAGCCCCAACAGGGGCCCGAACACTGAAGCTTTCTTT
TRBJ2-6 TRBV14 - TRBD1 CASSPGQGPASGANVLTF TGTGCCAGCAGCCCCGGACAGGGGCCGGCCTCTGGGGCCAACGTCCTGACTTTC
TRBJ2-1 TRBV19 - - CASTPDISYNEQFF TGTGCCAGTACCCCCGACATCTCCTACAATGAGCAGTTCTTC
TRBJ1-1 TRBV6-5 - - CASTHRGGRDTEAFF TGTGCCAGCACCCACCGGGGAGGGAGGGACACTGAAGCTTTCTTT
TRBJ2-4 TRBV7-2 many - CASSYPPNYGIQYF TGTGCCAGCAGCTACCCCCCTAACTACGGCATTCAGTACTTC
TRBJ1-6 TRBV10-1 - - CATSMGGRTPLHF TGCGCCACCTCCATGGGAGGCCGGACACCCCTCCACTTT
TRBJ2-7 TRBV7-2 - - CASSPPRGEQYF TGTGCCAGCAGCCCACCCCGGGGCGAGCAGTACTTC
TRBJ1-1 TRBV6-5 - - CASSPPAGSEAFF TGTGCCAGCAGCCCCCCGGCAGGTTCTGAAGCTTTCTTT
TRBJ2-7 TRBV4-1 - TRBD1 CASSQDGGGGTGVPYEQYF TGCGCCAGCAGCCAAGATGGCGGTGGGGGGACAGGGGTCCCCTACGAGCAGTACTTC
TRBJ2-4 TRBV20-1 - - CSGAAKNIQYF TGCAGTGGGGCAGCCAAAAACATTCAGTACTTC
TRBJ1-4 TRBV7-2 - - CASSRGRGWEKLFF TGTGCCAGCAGCAGGGGCAGGGGATGGGAAAAACTGTTTTTT